This section outlines one T cell receptor beta chain sequence together with its context. Its target is not known. The sample originates from a study of cytomegalovirus exposure and HLA in healthy donors. Overall study results and limits: In vitro, a few CMV-associated chains proved specific for CMV antigens.

V lost 0 bases to trimming and J lost 5 bases, with 7 bases between them. CDR1 and CDR2 from the germline V gene are MGHRA and YSYEKL. This CDR3 comprises 13 residues. A multiplex PCR was run with 60 Vbeta primers and 13 Jbeta primers. Some clones are missing from TCRdb's copy, which holds only in-frame ones; the method was immunoSEQ multiplex PCR. The sample comprises fewer than 200,000 clones, 84% of which are singletons, and around 0.97% rests with the top ten. The specimen was PBMCs. This receptor was taken from a man under 40 in good health and CMV-seronegative. V is TRBV4-1 and J is TRBJ2-5; D remains ambiguous. The CDR3, as DNA: TGCGCCAGCAGCCAAGATCCAGCGGAGACCCAGTACTTC. It translates to CASSQDPAETQYF.